This T cell receptor (beta chain) was sequenced in a study of T cell changes during pregnancy in multiple sclerosis. Assay used: immunoSEQ multiplex PCR; TCRdb lists only in-frame clones, some missing. The sample carries about 44,000 clones, 95% to 96% recorded once. CDR3 length equals 12 residues. The chain carries TRBV21-1 and TRBJ1-1. TRBV21-1 is a pseudogene locus. The sequence came from a female donor with multiple sclerosis, enrolled in a pregnancy study. Sample: peripheral blood, taken in the second trimester of pregnancy. As DNA, the CDR3 is TGTGCCAGCAGTCGGGAGGGGGCTGAAGCTTTCTTT. The encoded protein is CASSREGAEAFF.